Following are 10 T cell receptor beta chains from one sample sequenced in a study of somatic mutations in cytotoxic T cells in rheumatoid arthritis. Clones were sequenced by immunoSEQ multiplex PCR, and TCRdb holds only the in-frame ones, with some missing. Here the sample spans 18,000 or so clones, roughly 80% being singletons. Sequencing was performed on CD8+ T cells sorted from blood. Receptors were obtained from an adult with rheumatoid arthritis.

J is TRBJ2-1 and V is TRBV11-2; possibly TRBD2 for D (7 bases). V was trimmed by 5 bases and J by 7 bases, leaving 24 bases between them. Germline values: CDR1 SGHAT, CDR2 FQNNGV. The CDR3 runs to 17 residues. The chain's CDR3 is CASSPIPEGGTWNEQFF. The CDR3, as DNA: TGTGCCAGCAGCCCTATTCCCGAGGGGGGGACTTGGAATGAGCAGTTCTTC.

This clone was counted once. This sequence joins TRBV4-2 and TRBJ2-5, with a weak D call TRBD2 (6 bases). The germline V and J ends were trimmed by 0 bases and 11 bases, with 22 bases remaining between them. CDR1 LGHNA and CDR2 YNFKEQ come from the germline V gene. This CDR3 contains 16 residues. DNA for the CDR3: TGTGCCAGCAGCCAAGATCGGGGAGGCCCCTTTGGTGAGCAGTACTTC. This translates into CASSQDRGGPFGEQYF.

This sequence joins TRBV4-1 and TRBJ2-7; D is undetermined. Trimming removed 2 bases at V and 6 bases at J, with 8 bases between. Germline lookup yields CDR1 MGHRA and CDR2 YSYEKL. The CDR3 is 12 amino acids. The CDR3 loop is CASSQKVTEQYF. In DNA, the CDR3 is TGCGCCAGCAGCCAAAAGGTCACCGAGCAGTACTTC.

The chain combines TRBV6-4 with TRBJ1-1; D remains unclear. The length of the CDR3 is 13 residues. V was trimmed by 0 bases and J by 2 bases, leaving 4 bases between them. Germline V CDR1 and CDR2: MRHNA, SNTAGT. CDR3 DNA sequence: TGTGCCAGCAGTGACTCGAGCAACACTGAAGCTTTCTTT. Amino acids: CASSDSSNTEAFF.

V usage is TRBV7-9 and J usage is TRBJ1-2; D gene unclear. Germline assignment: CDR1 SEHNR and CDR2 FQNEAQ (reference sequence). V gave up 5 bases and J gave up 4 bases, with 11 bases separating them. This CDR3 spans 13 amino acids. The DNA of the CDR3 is TGTGCCAGCAGCCCAGGCACAGTCTATGGCTACACCTTC. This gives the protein CASSPGTVYGYTF.

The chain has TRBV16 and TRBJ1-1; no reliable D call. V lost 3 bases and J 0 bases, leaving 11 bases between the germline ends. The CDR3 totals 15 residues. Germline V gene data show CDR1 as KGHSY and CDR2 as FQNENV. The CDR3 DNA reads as TGTGCCAGCAGCCACCCCACGGATCTGAACACTGAAGCTTTCTTT. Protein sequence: CASSHPTDLNTEAFF. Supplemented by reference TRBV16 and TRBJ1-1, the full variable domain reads GEEVAQTPKHLVRGEGQKAKLYCAPIKGHSYVFWYQQVLKNEFKFLISFQNENVFDETGMPKERFSAKCLPNSPCSLEIQATKLEDSAVYFCASSHPTDLNTEAFFGQGTRLTVV.

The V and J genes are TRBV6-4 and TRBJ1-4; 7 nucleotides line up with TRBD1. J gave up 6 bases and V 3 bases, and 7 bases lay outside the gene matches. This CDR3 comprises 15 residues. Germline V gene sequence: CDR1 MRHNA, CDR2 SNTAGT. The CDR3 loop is CASSEPLQGDEKLFF. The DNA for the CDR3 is TGTGCCAGCAGTGAACCTCTTCAGGGGGATGAAAAACTGTTTTTT.

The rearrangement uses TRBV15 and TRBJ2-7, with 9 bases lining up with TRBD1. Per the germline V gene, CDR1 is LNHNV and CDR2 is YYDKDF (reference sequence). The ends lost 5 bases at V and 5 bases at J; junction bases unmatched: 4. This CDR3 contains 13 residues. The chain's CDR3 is CATSGWTGDEQYF. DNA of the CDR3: TGTGCCACCAGCGGATGGACAGGGGACGAGCAGTACTTC.

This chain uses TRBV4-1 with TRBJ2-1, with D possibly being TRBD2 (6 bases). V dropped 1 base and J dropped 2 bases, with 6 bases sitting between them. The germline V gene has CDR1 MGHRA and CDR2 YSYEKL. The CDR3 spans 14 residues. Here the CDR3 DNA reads TGCGCCAGCAGCCAAGGGAGGGCCTACAATGAGCAGTTCTTC. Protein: CASSQGRAYNEQFF.

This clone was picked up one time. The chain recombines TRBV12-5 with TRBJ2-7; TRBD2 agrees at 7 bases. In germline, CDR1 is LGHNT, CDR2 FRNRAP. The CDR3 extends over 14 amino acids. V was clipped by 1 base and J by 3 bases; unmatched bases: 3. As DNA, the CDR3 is TGTGCTAGTGGTTTGGCGGGGGGATACTACGAGCAGTACTTC. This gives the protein CASGLAGGYYEQYF.